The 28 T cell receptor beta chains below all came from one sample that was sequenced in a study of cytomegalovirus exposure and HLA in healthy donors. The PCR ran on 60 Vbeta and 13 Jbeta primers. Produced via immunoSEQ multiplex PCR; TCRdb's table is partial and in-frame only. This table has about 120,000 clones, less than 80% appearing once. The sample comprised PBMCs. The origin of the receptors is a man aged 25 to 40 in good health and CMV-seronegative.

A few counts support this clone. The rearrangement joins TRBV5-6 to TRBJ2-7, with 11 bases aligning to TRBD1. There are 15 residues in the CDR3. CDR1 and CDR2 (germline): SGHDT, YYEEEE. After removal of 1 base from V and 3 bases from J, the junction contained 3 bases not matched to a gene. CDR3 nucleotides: TGTGCCAGCAGCTTGTGGGGACAGGGGGTCTACGAGCAGTACTTC. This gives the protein CASSLWGQGVYEQYF. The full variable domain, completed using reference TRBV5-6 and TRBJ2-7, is DAGVTQSPTHLIKTRGQQVTLRCSPKSGHDTVSWYQQALGQGPQFIFQYYEEEERQRGNFPDRFSGHQFPNYSSELNVNALLLGDSALYLCASSLWGQGVYEQYFGPGTRLTVT.

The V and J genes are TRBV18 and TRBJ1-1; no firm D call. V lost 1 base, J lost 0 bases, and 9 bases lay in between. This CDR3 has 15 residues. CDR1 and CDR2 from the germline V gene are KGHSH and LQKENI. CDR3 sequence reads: CASSPRREVNTEAFF. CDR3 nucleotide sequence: TGTGCCAGCTCACCACGGAGAGAGGTGAACACTGAAGCTTTCTTT.

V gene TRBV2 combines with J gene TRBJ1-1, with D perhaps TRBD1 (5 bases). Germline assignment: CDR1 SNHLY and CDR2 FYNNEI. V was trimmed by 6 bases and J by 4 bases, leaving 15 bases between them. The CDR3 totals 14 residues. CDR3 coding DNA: TGTGCCAGCAGGATGATCAGGGAATCCACTGAAGCTTTCTTT. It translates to CASRMIRESTEAFF.

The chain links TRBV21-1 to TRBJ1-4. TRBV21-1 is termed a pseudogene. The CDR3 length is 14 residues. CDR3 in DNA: TGTGCCACCGGAAAGGCGGGCTCTAATGAAAAACTGTTTTTT. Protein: CATGKAGSNEKLFF.

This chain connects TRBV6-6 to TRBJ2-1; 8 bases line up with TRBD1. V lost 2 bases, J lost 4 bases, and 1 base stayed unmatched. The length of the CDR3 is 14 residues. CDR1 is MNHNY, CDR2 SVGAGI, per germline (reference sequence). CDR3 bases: TGTGCCAGCAGTTACGGACAGGGATACAATGAGCAGTTCTTC. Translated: CASSYGQGYNEQFF.

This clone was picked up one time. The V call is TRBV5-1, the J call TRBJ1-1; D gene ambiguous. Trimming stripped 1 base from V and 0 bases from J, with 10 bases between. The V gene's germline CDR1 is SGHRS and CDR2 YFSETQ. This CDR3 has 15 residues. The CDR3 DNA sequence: TGCGCCAGCAGCTTGATGGGCCCCATGAACACTGAAGCTTTCTTT. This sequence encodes CASSLMGPMNTEAFF.

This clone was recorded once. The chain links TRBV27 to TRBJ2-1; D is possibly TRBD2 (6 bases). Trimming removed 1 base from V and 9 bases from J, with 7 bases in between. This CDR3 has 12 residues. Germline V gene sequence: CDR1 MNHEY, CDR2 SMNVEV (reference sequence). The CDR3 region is CASSLLRGEQFF. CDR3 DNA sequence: TGTGCCAGCAGTTTATTGCGGGGTGAGCAGTTCTTC.

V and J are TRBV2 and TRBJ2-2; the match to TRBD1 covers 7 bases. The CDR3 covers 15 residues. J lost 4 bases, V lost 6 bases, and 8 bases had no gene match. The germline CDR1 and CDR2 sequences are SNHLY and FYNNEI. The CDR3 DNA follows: TGTGCCAGCAGGGTCGGACAGGTATTCACCGGGGAGCTGTTTTTT. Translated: CASRVGQVFTGELFF.

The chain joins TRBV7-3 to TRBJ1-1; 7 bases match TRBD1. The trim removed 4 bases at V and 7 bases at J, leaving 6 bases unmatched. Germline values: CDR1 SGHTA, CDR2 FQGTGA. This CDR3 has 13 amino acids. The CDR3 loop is CASSSDRDREAFF. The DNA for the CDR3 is TGTGCCAGCAGCTCTGACAGGGATCGTGAAGCTTTCTTT. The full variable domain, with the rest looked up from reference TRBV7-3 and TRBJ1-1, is GAGVSQTPSNKVTEKGKYVELRCDPISGHTALYWYRQSLGQGPEFLIYFQGTGAADDSGLPNDRFFAVRPEGSVSTLKIQRTERGDSAVYLCASSSDRDREAFFGQGTRLTVV.

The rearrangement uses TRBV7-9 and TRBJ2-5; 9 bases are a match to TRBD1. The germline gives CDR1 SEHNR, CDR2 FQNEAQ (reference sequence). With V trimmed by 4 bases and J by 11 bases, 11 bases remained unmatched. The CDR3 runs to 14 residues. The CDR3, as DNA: TGTGCCAGCAGCTCCACCCCGGGACAGGGCGTGCAGTACTTC. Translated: CASSSTPGQGVQYF.

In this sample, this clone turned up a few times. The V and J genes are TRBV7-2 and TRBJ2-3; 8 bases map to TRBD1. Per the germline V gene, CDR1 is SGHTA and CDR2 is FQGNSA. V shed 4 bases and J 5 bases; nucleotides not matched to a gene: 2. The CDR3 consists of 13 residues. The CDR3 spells CASSSGQGDTQYF. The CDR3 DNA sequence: TGTGCCAGCAGCTCAGGACAGGGAGATACGCAGTATTTT.

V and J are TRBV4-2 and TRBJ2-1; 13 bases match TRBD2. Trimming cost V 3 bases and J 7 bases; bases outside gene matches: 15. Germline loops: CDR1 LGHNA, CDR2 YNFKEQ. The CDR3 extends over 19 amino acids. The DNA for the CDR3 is TGTGCCAGCAGCCACCGGACTAGCGGGGGTCCCCGCCGGGGGAATGAGCAGTTCTTC. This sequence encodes CASSHRTSGGPRRGNEQFF.

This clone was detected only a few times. The CDR3 DNA follows: TGTGCCAGCAGCTTGGGGAGGGGGGTACGAAATCAGCCCCAGCATTTT. This sequence encodes CASSLGRGVRNQPQHF. V is TRBV7-3 and J is TRBJ1-5; possibly TRBD1 for D (6 bases). The CDR3 runs 16 residues. Looked up from germline, CDR1 is SGHTA and CDR2 is FQGTGA. With 3 bases removed from V and 4 bases from J, the gap between germline ends came to 16 bases.

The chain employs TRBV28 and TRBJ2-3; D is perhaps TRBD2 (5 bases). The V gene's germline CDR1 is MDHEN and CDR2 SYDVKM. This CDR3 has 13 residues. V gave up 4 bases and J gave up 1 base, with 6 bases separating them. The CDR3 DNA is TGTGCCAGCAGTTACGGGGGCACAGATACGCAGTATTTT. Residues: CASSYGGTDTQYF. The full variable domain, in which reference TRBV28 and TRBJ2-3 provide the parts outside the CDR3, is DVKVTQSSRYLVKRTGEKVFLECVQDMDHENMFWYRQDPGLGLRLIYFSYDVKMKEKGDIPEGYSVSREKKERFSLILESASTNQTSMYLCASSYGGTDTQYFGPGTRLTVL.

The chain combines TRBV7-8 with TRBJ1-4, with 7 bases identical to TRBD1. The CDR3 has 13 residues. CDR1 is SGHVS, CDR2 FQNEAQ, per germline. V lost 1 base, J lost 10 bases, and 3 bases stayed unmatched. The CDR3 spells CASSLGGGGKLFF. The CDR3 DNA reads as TGTGCCAGCAGCTTAGGAGGGGGCGGAAAACTGTTTTTT. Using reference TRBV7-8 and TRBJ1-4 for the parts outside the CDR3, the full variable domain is GAGVSQSPRYKVAKRGQDVALRCDPISGHVSLFWYQQALGQGPEFLTYFQNEAQLDKSGLPSDRFFAERPEGSVSTLKIQRTQQEDSAVYLCASSLGGGGKLFFGSGTQLSVL.

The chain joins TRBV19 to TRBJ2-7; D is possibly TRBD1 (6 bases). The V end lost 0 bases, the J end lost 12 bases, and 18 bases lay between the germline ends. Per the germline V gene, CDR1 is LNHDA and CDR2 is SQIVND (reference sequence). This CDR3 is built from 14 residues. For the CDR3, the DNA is TGTGCCAGTAGTATAGACCGATCCCAGGGGATGCGGTACTTC. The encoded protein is CASSIDRSQGMRYF.

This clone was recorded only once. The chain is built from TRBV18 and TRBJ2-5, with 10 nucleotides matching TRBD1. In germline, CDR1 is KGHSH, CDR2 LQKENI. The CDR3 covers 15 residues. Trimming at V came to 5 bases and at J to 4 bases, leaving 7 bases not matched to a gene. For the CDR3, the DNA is TGTGCCAGCTCAGACAGGGGGCTCTTCGGAGAGACCCAGTACTTC. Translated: CASSDRGLFGETQYF. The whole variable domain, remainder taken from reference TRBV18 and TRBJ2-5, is NAGVMQNPRHLVRRRGQEARLRCSPMKGHSHVYWYRQLPEEGLKFMVYLQKENIIDESGMPKERFSAEFPKEGPSILRIQQVVRGDSAAYFCASSDRGLFGETQYFGPGTRLLVL.

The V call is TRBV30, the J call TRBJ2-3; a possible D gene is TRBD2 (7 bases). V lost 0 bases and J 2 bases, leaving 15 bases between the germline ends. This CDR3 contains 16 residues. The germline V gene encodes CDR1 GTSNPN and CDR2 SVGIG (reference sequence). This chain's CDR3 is CAWSVLGGGVTDTQYF. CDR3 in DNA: TGTGCCTGGAGTGTTTTGGGGGGGGGCGTCACAGATACGCAGTATTTT.

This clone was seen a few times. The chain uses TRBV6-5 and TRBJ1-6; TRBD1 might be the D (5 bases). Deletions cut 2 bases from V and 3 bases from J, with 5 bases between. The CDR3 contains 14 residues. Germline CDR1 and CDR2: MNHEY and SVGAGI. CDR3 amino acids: CASSYDSYNSPLHF. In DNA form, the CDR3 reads TGTGCCAGCAGTTACGACAGCTATAATTCACCCCTCCACTTT.

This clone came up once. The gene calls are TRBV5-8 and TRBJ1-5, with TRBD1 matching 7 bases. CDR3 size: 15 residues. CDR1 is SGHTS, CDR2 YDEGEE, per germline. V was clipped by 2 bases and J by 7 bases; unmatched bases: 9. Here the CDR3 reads CASSFGTARSQPQHF. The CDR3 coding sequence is TGTGCCAGCAGCTTTGGGACAGCCAGGAGCCAGCCCCAGCATTTT.

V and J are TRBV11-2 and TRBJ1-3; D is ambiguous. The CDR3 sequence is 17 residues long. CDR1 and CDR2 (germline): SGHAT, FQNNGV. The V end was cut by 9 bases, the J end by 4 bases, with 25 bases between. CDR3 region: CASSPGYRGNWGNTIYF. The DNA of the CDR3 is TGTGCCAGTAGCCCCGGATATCGCGGCAACTGGGGAAACACCATATATTTT.

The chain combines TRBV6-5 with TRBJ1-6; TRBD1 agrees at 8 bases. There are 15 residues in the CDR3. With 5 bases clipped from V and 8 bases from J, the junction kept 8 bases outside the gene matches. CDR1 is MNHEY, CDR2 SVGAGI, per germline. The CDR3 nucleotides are TGTGCCAGCAGTCCCCGGACAGGGTTTGATTCACCCCTCCACTTT. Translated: CASSPRTGFDSPLHF.

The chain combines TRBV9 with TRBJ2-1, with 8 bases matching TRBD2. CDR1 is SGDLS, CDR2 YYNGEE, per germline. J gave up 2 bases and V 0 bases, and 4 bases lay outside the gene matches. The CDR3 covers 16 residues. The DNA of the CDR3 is TGTGCCAGCAGCGTAGGTGGGCGGGGGGCCTACAATGAGCAGTTCTTC. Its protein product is CASSVGGRGAYNEQFF.

The CDR3 nucleotides are TGTGCCAGCAGCTTGGGGCCTGTCGACTATGGCTACACCTTC. Its translation: CASSLGPVDYGYTF. This chain uses TRBV5-5 with TRBJ1-2; D ambiguous. From germline, CDR1 is SGHKS and CDR2 YYEKEE (reference sequence). The CDR3 loop spans 14 amino acids. With 0 bases removed from V and 3 bases from J, the gap between germline ends came to 9 bases.

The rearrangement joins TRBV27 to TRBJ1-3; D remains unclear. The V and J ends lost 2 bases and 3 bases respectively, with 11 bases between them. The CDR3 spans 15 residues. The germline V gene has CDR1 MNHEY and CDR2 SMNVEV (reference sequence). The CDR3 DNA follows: TGTGCCAGCAGTTTAGTGGGGAGAGGTGGAAACACCATATATTTT. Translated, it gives CASSLVGRGGNTIYF.

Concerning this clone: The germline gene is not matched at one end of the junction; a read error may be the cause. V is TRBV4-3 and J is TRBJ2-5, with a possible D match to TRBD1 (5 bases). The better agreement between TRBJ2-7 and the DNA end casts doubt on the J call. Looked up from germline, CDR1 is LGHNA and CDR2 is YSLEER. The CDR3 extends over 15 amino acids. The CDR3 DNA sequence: TGCACCAGCAGCCAAGGGAATCATGGGGCTTACGAGCAGTACTTC. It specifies CTSSQGNHGAYEQYF.

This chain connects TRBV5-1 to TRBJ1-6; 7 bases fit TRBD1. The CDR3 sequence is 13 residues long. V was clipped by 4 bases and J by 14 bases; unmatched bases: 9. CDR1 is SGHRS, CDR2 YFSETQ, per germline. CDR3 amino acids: CASSLNRGQALHF. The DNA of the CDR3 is TGCGCCAGCAGCCTTAACAGGGGCCAAGCCCTCCACTTT. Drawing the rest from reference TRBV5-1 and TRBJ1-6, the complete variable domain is KAGVTQTPRYLIKTRGQQVTLSCSPISGHRSVSWYQQTPGQGLQFLFEYFSETQRNKGNFPGRFSGRQFSNSRSEMNVSTLELGDSALYLCASSLNRGQALHFGNGTRLTVT.

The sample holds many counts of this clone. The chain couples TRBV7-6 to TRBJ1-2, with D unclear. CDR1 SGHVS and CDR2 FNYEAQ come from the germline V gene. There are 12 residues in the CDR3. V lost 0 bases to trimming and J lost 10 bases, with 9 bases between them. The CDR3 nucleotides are TGTGCCAGCAGCTTAGCCGGGTATTACTACACCTTC. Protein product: CASSLAGYYYTF. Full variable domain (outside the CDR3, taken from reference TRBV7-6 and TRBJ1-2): GAGVSQSPRYKVTKRGQDVALRCDPISGHVSLYWYRQALGQGPEFLTYFNYEAQQDKSGLPNDRFSAERPEGSISTLTIQRTEQRDSAMYRCASSLAGYYYTFGSGTRLTVV.